These 8 T cell receptor beta chains share one sample of origin, sequenced in a study of blood T cell repertoires in COVID-19. Assay: immunoSEQ multiplex PCR; the TCRdb copy retains only in-frame clones and omits some. This table holds around 93,000 clones, around 76% found once. The sequenced material came from peripheral blood. Source of these receptors: a man at least 80 years old with acute or convalescent COVID-19.

This sequence joins TRBV30 and TRBJ1-3; a weak D match, TRBD1 (5 bases). The germline V gene has CDR1 GTSNPN and CDR2 SVGIG (reference sequence). CDR3 length: 14 amino acids. The V end lost 3 bases, the J end lost 3 bases, and 12 bases lay between the germline ends. The CDR3 protein is CAWRGRAIGNTIYF. CDR3 DNA sequence: TGTGCCTGGAGGGGGCGCGCCATTGGAAACACCATATATTTT.

This clone was counted between two and nine times. The rearrangement joins TRBV2 to TRBJ1-1; 7 nucleotides line up with TRBD1. Germline-derived CDR1 and CDR2 are SNHLY and FYNNEI. There are 14 residues in the CDR3. Trimming took 5 bases from V and 6 from J; bases not matched to a gene: 9. Written as DNA, the CDR3 is TGTGCCAGCAGTTTCCGACAGGGTGTGGCTGAAGCTTTCTTT. Translating it yields CASSFRQGVAEAFF.

The chain uses TRBV9 and TRBJ2-1, with a weak D call TRBD1 (6 bases). Deletions cut 5 bases from V and 1 base from J, with 16 bases between. CDR3 size: 16 residues. Germline CDR1 and CDR2: SGDLS and YYNGEE. CDR3 sequence: CASSSSGTRSYNEQFF. CDR3 coding DNA: TGTGCCAGCAGTTCCTCCGGGACACGATCCTACAATGAGCAGTTCTTC.

The chain carries TRBV6-2 or TRBV6-3 and TRBJ2-3, with D tentatively TRBD2 (6 bases). The germline CDR1 and CDR2 sequences are MNHEY and SVGEGT. The length of the CDR3 is 16 residues. The germline V and J ends were trimmed by 2 bases and 4 bases, with 16 bases remaining between them. The CDR3 DNA sequence: TGTGCCAGCAGTTACCCCCGGTCCGGAGGGGCAGATACGCAGTATTTT. Encoded protein: CASSYPRSGGADTQYF.

The rearrangement joins TRBV6-6 to TRBJ1-3; D unresolved. Trimming cost V 7 bases and J 4 bases, with 17 bases left between them. Germline loops: CDR1 MNHNY, CDR2 SVGAGI (reference sequence). The CDR3 is 15 residues long. The CDR3, as DNA: TGTGCCAGCATCCCCCCAGGAGGGTCCGGAAACACCATATATTTT. As protein: CASIPPGGSGNTIYF.

This clone has more than one count but fewer than ten. The chain employs TRBV27 and TRBJ2-1, with D tentatively TRBD2 (5 bases). Trimming took 6 bases from V and 0 from J, leaving 12 bases between them. The CDR3 length is 15 residues. Per germline, CDR1 MNHEY and CDR2 SMNVEV (reference sequence). The CDR3 coding sequence is TGTGCCAGCAGGCAGAGCGGAAGCTCCTACAATGAGCAGTTCTTC. This codes for CASRQSGSSYNEQFF.

This chain links TRBV4-1 with TRBJ2-2; D remains unclear. This CDR3 has 14 residues. Trimming took off 1 base at V and 4 bases at J, with 7 bases between the two ends. From germline, CDR1 is MGHRA and CDR2 YSYEKL. CDR3 region: CASSQGSSTGELFF. Here the CDR3 DNA reads TGCGCCAGCAGCCAAGGTTCGAGCACCGGGGAGCTGTTTTTT.

As regards this clone: Other nucleotide sequences from this sample produce the same CDR3. The chain links TRBV20-1 to TRBJ2-7; the D gene is possibly TRBD1 (5 bases). V was shortened by 2 bases and J by 4 bases, with 6 bases between the two germline ends. CDR1 and CDR2 (germline): DFQATT, SNEGSKA (reference sequence). The CDR3 length is 11 residues. CDR3 sequence (DNA): TGCAGTGCTAGATCAGGGTACGAGCAGTACTTC. Its protein product is CSARSGYEQYF.